This T cell receptor beta chain originates from a study of identical twins. This clonotype was recorded a few times. MiXCR, run by TCRdb on the 5' RACE reads, gives a single entry per CDR3 protein. This sample has just over 450,000 distinct CDR3 sequences, with approximately 15% found just once. The CDR3 consists of 14 residues. Per the germline V gene, CDR1 is MNHEY and CDR2 is SMNVEV (reference sequence). V was cut by 6 bases and J by 7 bases, with 13 bases left in between. The same data also went into a second study, on yellow fever vaccine responses in identical twins.

The clonotype comes from a woman under 30 in good health. The sequenced sample consisted of CD4+ T cells sorted from blood. The genes are TRBV27 and TRBJ1-6; D remains ambiguous. CDR3 amino acids: CASSSPGINSPLHF. The CDR3 DNA reads as TGTGCCAGCAGCAGCCCGGGAATCAATTCACCCCTCCACTTT.